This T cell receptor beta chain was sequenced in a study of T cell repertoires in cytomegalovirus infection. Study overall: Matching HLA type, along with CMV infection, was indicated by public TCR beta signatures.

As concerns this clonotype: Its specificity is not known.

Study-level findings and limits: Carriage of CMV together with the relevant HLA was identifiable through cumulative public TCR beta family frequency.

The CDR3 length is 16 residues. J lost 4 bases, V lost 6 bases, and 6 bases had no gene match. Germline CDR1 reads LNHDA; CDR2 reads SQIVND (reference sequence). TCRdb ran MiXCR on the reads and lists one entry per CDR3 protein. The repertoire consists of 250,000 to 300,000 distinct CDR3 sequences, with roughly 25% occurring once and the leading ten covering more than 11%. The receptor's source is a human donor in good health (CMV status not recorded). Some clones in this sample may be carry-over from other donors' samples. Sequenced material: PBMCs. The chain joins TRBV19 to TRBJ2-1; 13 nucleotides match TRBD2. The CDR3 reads CASRRTSGSRYNEQFF. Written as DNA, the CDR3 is TGTGCCAGTAGGCGGACTAGCGGGAGTAGATACAATGAGCAGTTCTTC.